The next 17 T cell receptor beta chains were all read from a single sample in a study of shared clonotypes between healthy human individuals. TCRdb keeps only in-frame clones here, not all; method: immunoSEQ multiplex PCR. The profile shows under 1,100,000 clones, around 74% of them singletons. The sequenced sample consisted of memory CD4+ T cells sorted from blood. Subset here: CD45RA-negative fraction. These TCRs come from a man aged 18 to 29 in good health.

Comments on this clone: Additional DNA sequences in this sample encode the identical CDR3. J is TRBJ1-1 and V is TRBV18; 7 nucleotides agree with TRBD1. V lost 3 bases and J lost 2; bases outside the gene matches: 3. The CDR3 length is 14 residues. Germline CDR1 and CDR2: KGHSH and LQKENI. The CDR3 reads CASSPRDRNTEAFF. The CDR3, as DNA: TGTGCCAGCTCACCCCGGGACAGAAACACTGAAGCTTTCTTT.

This clone was seen only a few times. This chain uses TRBV19 with TRBJ1-1, with 9 bases matching TRBD1. In germline, CDR1 is LNHDA, CDR2 SQIVND (reference sequence). V was clipped by 7 bases and J by 0 bases; unmatched bases: 6. The CDR3 has 15 amino acids. This chain's CDR3 is CASNHGDRVNTEAFF. In DNA, the CDR3 is TGTGCCAGTAACCACGGGGACAGGGTGAACACTGAAGCTTTCTTT.

This clone was seen just once. The chain carries TRBV6-6 and TRBJ1-3; 8 bases match TRBD1. This CDR3 region has 16 residues. Germline trimming cut 4 bases from V and 2 bases from J; bases unmatched to any gene: 7. The V gene's germline CDR1 is MNHNY and CDR2 SVGAGI (reference sequence). CDR3 loop: CASSSQGQGAGNTIYF. The DNA for the CDR3 is TGTGCCAGCAGTTCGCAAGGACAGGGTGCTGGAAACACCATATATTTT.

The gene calls are TRBV28 and TRBJ2-4; D gene uncertain. Per germline, CDR1 MDHEN and CDR2 SYDVKM. CDR3 length: 17 residues. Trimming shortened V by 6 bases and J by 0 bases, and 18 bases separated the two germline ends. CDR3 bases: TGTGCCAGCAGGAACCCCGACAAGGTAACAGCCAAAAACATTCAGTACTTC. This translates into CASRNPDKVTAKNIQYF.

This clone appeared a single time. This may come from a read error, since a much larger clone is one base off. The sample has other DNA sequences that encode this CDR3 too. V usage is TRBV19 and J usage is TRBJ1-5, with D uncertain. Trimming took off 5 bases at V and 0 bases at J, with 11 bases between the two ends. The length of the CDR3 is 15 residues. Germline CDR1 reads LNHDA; CDR2 reads SQIVND (reference sequence). CDR3: CASSETDLSNQPQHF. CDR3 sequence (DNA): TGTGCCAGTAGTGAGACGGACCTTAGCAATCAGCCCCAGCATTTT.

The J gene is TRBJ1-5, the V gene TRBV30, with 7 nucleotides matching TRBD1. Germline-derived CDR1 and CDR2 are GTSNPN and SVGIG (reference sequence). J lost 9 bases, V lost 0 bases, and 11 bases had no gene match. The CDR3 totals 15 residues. CDR3 in amino acids: CAWSVDRQGDGPQHF. CDR3 coding DNA: TGTGCCTGGAGTGTAGATAGACAGGGAGATGGGCCCCAGCATTTT.

Points on this clone: The same CDR3 arises from other DNA sequences in this sample as well. V usage is TRBV7-2 and J usage is TRBJ1-2; tentatively, D is TRBD1 (5 bases). Germline V gene sequence: CDR1 SGHTA, CDR2 FQGNSA. CDR3 length: 13 residues. V was shortened by 5 bases and J by 2 bases, with 9 bases between the two germline ends. The CDR3 is CASSPDKNYGYTF. CDR3 sequence (DNA): TGTGCCAGCAGCCCGGACAAGAACTATGGCTACACCTTC.

The chain links TRBV5-4 to TRBJ2-1; D remains ambiguous. This CDR3 is 12 amino acids long. CDR1 is SGHNT and CDR2 is YYREEE in the germline V gene (reference sequence). Trimming pared 4 bases from V and 9 bases from J, leaving 11 bases between. DNA of the CDR3: TGTGCCAGCAGCCGAGAAGTCGGTGAGCAGTTCTTC. It codes for CASSREVGEQFF.

This clone was counted ten times or more. J is TRBJ2-7 and V is TRBV5-1, with D maybe TRBD2 (6 bases). With 5 bases removed from V and 2 bases from J, the gap between germline ends came to 14 bases. The length of the CDR3 is 14 residues. CDR1 and CDR2 (germline): SGHRS, YFSETQ. CDR3 residues: CASSPGLLTYEQYF. The CDR3 bases are TGCGCCAGCAGTCCGGGACTCCTGACCTACGAGCAGTACTTC.

The chain has TRBV4-1 and TRBJ2-7; TRBD2 agrees at 8 bases. Germline lookup yields CDR1 MGHRA and CDR2 YSYEKL. The CDR3 is 16 amino acids. V gave up 2 bases and J gave up 4 bases; unmatched junction bases: 10. CDR3 in DNA: TGCGCCAGCAGCCAACCAACTCGGGGGGGGCGATACGAGCAGTACTTC. Protein: CASSQPTRGGRYEQYF.

The genes are TRBV7-2 and TRBJ1-1, with D possibly TRBD1 on 5 matching bases. The CDR3 has 14 amino acids. CDR1 and CDR2 (germline): SGHTA, FQGNSA. V was shortened by 3 bases and J by 0 bases, with 8 bases between the two germline ends. The CDR3 DNA reads TGTGCCAGCAGCTTCCAGGGCTTGAACACTGAAGCTTTCTTT. Protein product: CASSFQGLNTEAFF.

The gene calls are TRBV19 and TRBJ2-7; 8 nucleotides line up with TRBD1. CDR1 LNHDA and CDR2 SQIVND come from the germline V gene (reference sequence). The trim removed 4 bases at V and 2 bases at J, leaving 1 base unmatched. The CDR3 is 13 residues long. The CDR3 DNA sequence: TGTGCCAGTAGTAAACAGGGGGCCTACGAGCAGTACTTC. It yields the protein CASSKQGAYEQYF.

The V call is TRBV13, the J call TRBJ1-6; 9 nucleotides line up with TRBD1. CDR1 is PRHDT and CDR2 is FYEKMQ in the germline V gene (reference sequence). The CDR3 is 17 amino acids. After removal of 3 bases from V and 0 bases from J, the junction contained 3 bases not matched to a gene. The CDR3 region is CASSFDRGGSYNSPLHF. The CDR3, as DNA: TGTGCCAGCAGCTTCGACAGGGGGGGCTCCTATAATTCACCCCTCCACTTT.

The rearrangement joins TRBV6-1 to TRBJ1-1, with TRBD1 matching 7 bases. The CDR3 totals 15 residues. Germline CDR1 MNHNS, CDR2 SASEGT. V lost 6 bases to trimming and J lost 4 bases; unmatched junction nucleotides: 11. The CDR3 spells CASSYRTGGATEAFF. CDR3 bases: TGTGCCAGCAGCTACCGGACAGGCGGGGCCACTGAAGCTTTCTTT.

This chain connects TRBV5-1 to TRBJ1-3, with D perhaps TRBD1 (5 bases). Germline V gene lookup returns CDR1 SGHRS and CDR2 YFSETQ. This CDR3 region has 16 residues. Trimming stripped 3 bases from V and 2 bases from J, with 15 bases between. The CDR3 DNA reads as TGCGCCAGCAGCTGGGGGACTTCCCTGGCTGGAAACACCATATATTTT. It is translated as CASSWGTSLAGNTIYF.

The rearrangement joins TRBV28 to TRBJ2-5; unclear D gene. TRBJ2-7 explains the end of the DNA better; the J call may be wrong. The germline V gene encodes CDR1 MDHEN and CDR2 SYDVKM. The length of the CDR3 is 13 residues. The CDR3, as DNA: TGTGCCAGCAGTTTATTCGCGGACTACGAGCAGTACTTC. Translation gives CASSLFADYEQYF.

The chain is built from TRBV7-8 and TRBJ1-1; 7 bases fit TRBD1. CDR3 length: 17 amino acids. The junction had 10 bases not matched to a gene; V was cut back by 2 bases and J by 1 base. In germline, CDR1 is SGHVS, CDR2 FQNEAQ. This CDR3 reads CASSLLSGGSRNTEAFF. The CDR3 nucleotides are TGTGCCAGCAGCTTATTATCAGGGGGAAGTAGGAACACTGAAGCTTTCTTT.